The 6 T cell receptor beta chains listed next were all sequenced from one sample in a study of Graves' ophthalmopathy and Graves' hyperthyroidism. CDR3 regions of TCR beta were amplified from RNA transcripts. HTBI-primed RT-PCR formed the first round, and a multiplex PCR formed the second. TCRdb analysed the multiplex PCR reads with MiXCR anew, one entry per CDR3 protein. The table lists hundreds of thousands of distinct CDR3 sequences, roughly 14% of them singletons, with approximately 9.8% in the top ten. Sequencing was carried out using blood. The origin of the receptors is a woman in her twenties or thirties with Graves' ophthalmopathy.

The gene calls are TRBV29-1 and TRBJ2-7, with D uncertain. The CDR3 totals 14 residues. Trimming took off 0 bases at V and 0 bases at J, with 9 bases between the two ends. Germline values: CDR1 SQVTM, CDR2 ANQGSEA. This CDR3 is CSVEEGYTSYEQYF. The DNA of the CDR3 is TGCAGCGTTGAAGAAGGATACACCTCCTACGAGCAGTACTTC.

This clonotype occurred many times. The CDR3 loop is CASSLALGGLNTEAFF. Here the CDR3 DNA reads TGTGCCAGCAGCTTAGCGCTGGGGGGTTTGAACACTGAAGCTTTCTTT. This chain links TRBV11-1 with TRBJ1-1; tentative D call: TRBD1 (5 bases). The V and J ends lost 0 bases and 0 bases respectively, with 11 bases between them. The CDR3 extends over 16 amino acids. Germline V lookup: CDR1 SGHAT, CDR2 FQDESV (reference sequence).

The rearrangement joins TRBV2 to TRBJ2-5; perhaps TRBD1 as D (6 bases). Trimming took off 2 bases at V and 5 bases at J, with 21 bases between the two ends. Germline V gene data show CDR1 as SNHLY and CDR2 as FYNNEI. The CDR3 has 17 amino acids. In DNA, the CDR3 is TGTGCCAGCAGTGAAACGTCAATGCCCAGGGGCGCCGAGACCCAGTACTTC. It yields the protein CASSETSMPRGAETQYF.

The V gene is TRBV24-1, the J gene TRBJ1-5; no definite D call. Looked up from germline, CDR1 is KGHDR and CDR2 is SFDVKD. Trimming took off 6 bases at V and 4 bases at J, with 6 bases between the two ends. The CDR3 has 12 amino acids. The CDR3 loop reads CATSTGNQPQHF. In DNA, the CDR3 is TGTGCCACCAGTACGGGGAATCAGCCCCAGCATTTT.

This clonotype was recorded at least ten times. This chain links TRBV12-3 or TRBV12-4 with TRBJ2-7, with D possibly TRBD1 on 5 matching bases. This CDR3 comprises 12 residues. Trimming took 8 bases from V and 4 from J, leaving 12 bases between them. For the CDR3, the DNA is TGTGCCAGCGGCGGACACGTTTACGAGCAGTACTTC. Its translation is CASGGHVYEQYF.

This clonotype was detected many times. This chain links TRBV6-5 with TRBJ2-4; a possible D gene is TRBD1 (6 bases). In germline, CDR1 is MNHEY, CDR2 SVGAGI. Trimming took off 4 bases at V and 0 bases at J, with 16 bases between the two ends. The length of the CDR3 is 17 residues. This CDR3 reads CASSLRQGTLAKNIQYF. Written as DNA, the CDR3 is TGTGCCAGCAGTTTACGTCAGGGGACGTTAGCCAAAAACATTCAGTACTTC.